This entry concerns a single TCR beta chain. In this sample, this clonotype turned up many times. Its antigen is not yet known. An end of the junction differs from the germline gene, which may be a read error. CDR1 and CDR2, looked up from the germline V gene, are SGHRS and YFSETQ. Measured from the cysteine to the phenylalanine, the CDR3 is 11 residues long. Only the CDR3 DNA is retained, 33 bases long and in frame from the first base. A patient counted as having stable Graves' hyperthyroidism if no progression to ophthalmopathy occurred over 18 months of follow-up. Hyperthyroidism patients were aged 18 to 65 years and newly diagnosed, with disease duration of less than 2 months. Exclusion was applied to patients with uncontrolled infections, other autoimmune diseases, pregnancy or lactation. Clinical symptoms, serum thyroxine and TRAb, thyroid ultrasound, and orbital computed tomography formed the basis for the diagnoses. Ficoll-Paque density gradient centrifugation was used to isolate PBMCs from approximately 10 ml of fresh peripheral blood. Total RNA was extracted using Trizol reagent, and RNA quality was assessed on an Agilent 2100 Bioanalyzer.

This specimen belongs to a study of T cells in Graves' hyperthyroidism and ophthalmopathy (dated by TCRdb to between 2019 and 2020). Study-level background: Peripheral blood samples were taken at the time of initial diagnosis, prior to any treatment. After sampling, hyperthyroidism patients received methimazole starting at 30 mg daily, and ophthalmopathy patients received high-dose intravenous methylprednisolone. The roughly 91 discovery patients were randomly split 7:3 into training and test sets. Prospective prediction of ophthalmopathy was tested in an independent validation cohort consisting of 18 hyperthyroidism patients and approximately 16 patients who later progressed to ophthalmopathy. In addition, the study compared T-cell repertoires in thyroid tissue and in blood from roughly 6 Graves' hyperthyroidism patients. To identify TCR V-J signatures that set the groups apart, the researchers used a discovery cohort of 100 patients, made up of about 44 with Graves' ophthalmopathy and 57 with stable Graves' hyperthyroidism. The paper describes TCR Vbeta CDR3 sequencing of 130 to 150 peripheral blood samples, made up of around 41 ophthalmopathy patients, some 76 hyperthyroidism patients and about 17 progressor patients.

Amplification of TCR beta CDR3 regions was carried out from RNA transcripts. A first-round RT-PCR of the TCR CDR3 used the HTBI primer set with the Qiagen OneStep RT-PCR kit. Libraries were constructed in a second round of multiplex PCR, after which size selection and purification were carried out. Libraries were sequenced paired-end with 100 bp reads on an Illumina HiSeq2000. The original pipeline was this. SOAPnuke was used to process the raw data, throwing out any read that contained adapters or uncalled bases, had a mean Phred below 15, or lacked an exact constant-primer or identifier match. High-quality paired reads were merged with COPE v1.2.5, and unique nucleotide sequences were defined as clonotypes. MiTCR v1.1 was used to align clonotypes to the IMGT TRBV, TRBD and TRBJ reference segments. Analysis was restricted to V-J combinations with a frequency above 0.0001, which covered roughly 99% of repertoires. A TCS score was defined as the ratio of F50 (clonal expansion) to E x V (chaos), with BLOSUM62-based TCRdist applied between CDR3 peptides within each V-J. Welch's t-statistics and random forest reduced fewer than 550 V-J features to 10 to 15, which were used in a naive Bayes classifier (R e1071). Thyroid-blood repertoire similarity was quantified with the Morisita-Horn index. Using fastp at Q25 and MiXCR, TCRdb reprocessed the public reads and kept productive beta chains. Rows matching on CDR3 protein sequence are summarized as one entry with the most common DNA and genes. These V and J calls are TCRdb output, not the study's own analysis. The sample has hundreds of thousands of distinct CDR3 sequences on record, about a third of them singletons. Around 30% of the sample comes from the top ten.

Results and caveats for the whole study, not just this receptor: No statistical method was used to fix the sample size in advance, and group allocation was not hidden from the investigators. Most expanded thyroid clonotypes (frequency above 0.001) were also detected in blood, a finding suggesting that blood repertoires may reflect thyroid immune responses. During validation, the model predicted progression to ophthalmopathy a median of about 6.5 months ahead of onset, with just under 71% sensitivity and less than 85% specificity. Ophthalmopathy was separated from stable hyperthyroidism by a 13 V-J signature model, with approximately 90% sensitivity and 81% to 82% specificity obtained in cross-validation and 80%/75% obtained in testing.

The receptor's source is a woman between 40 and 50 years old with Graves' hyperthyroidism. The sequencing input was blood. Here the chain combines TRBV5-1 and TRBJ2-2, with the D gene not clear enough to name. The DNA is TGTGCCAGCAGCACCACCGGGGAGCTGTTTTTT. Translated, it gives CASSTTGELFF.